This T cell receptor beta chain was captured in a study of cytomegalovirus exposure and HLA in healthy donors. General study findings and limits: Immune exposure data for these donors was limited to CMV serostatus. In a later analysis, at a false discovery rate of 0.05, roughly 17,000 TCR beta sequences matched HLA alleles.

Concerning this clone: Its antigen is unknown.

PCR employed 60 Vbeta and 13 Jbeta primers. Produced via immunoSEQ multiplex PCR; TCRdb's table is partial and in-frame only. Of approximately 180,000 clones listed, 77% are singletons. The sequenced sample was PBMCs. The source is a woman aged 25 to 39 in good health and CMV-seropositive.

The CDR3 is CASSLAGETYEQYF. The CDR3, as DNA: TGTGCCAGCAGCTTAGCGGGAGAGACCTACGAGCAGTACTTC. The chain has TRBV28 and TRBJ2-7; 9 nucleotides agree with TRBD2. This CDR3 comprises 14 residues. Losses at the gene ends were 6 bases for V and 2 bases for J; bases not matched to a gene: 5. CDR1 and CDR2 (germline): MDHEN, SYDVKM.